Detailed here is one TCR beta chain. The specificity of this receptor is unknown. Base qualities were left out, and no much larger clone turns up one base away. The CDR3 regions of human TCRbeta chains were analyzed by immunosequencing. Per the original workflow: Repertoire TCRs were matched against a reference library of SARS-CoV-2-specific TCRs generated with the MIRA antigen-specificity platform. Breadth was defined as the fraction of unique TCRs that were SARS-CoV-2-associated. Depth was defined as the fraction of total T cells that were SARS-CoV-2-associated. Each spike-specific TCR was assigned to its reactive spike region and to a CD4 or CD8 class using the MIRA data. Log10-transformed breadth and depth values were compared by one-way ANOVA with Sidak's multiple comparisons tests. The immuneACCESS repertoire file appears here via TCRdb, limited to in-frame rearrangements. These files lack a portion of the clones; in checked studies, under half of the deficit traces to unresolved V genes, and the cause of the others is not known. That table is the source of V, J and clone size, and D and trimming were worked out from the DNA. A total of 110,000 or so clones appear in this sample, about 80% of them only once. The ten largest account for around 5% of the sample.

Spanning cysteine to phenylalanine, the CDR3 consists of 15 amino acids. The DNA shown is the 45-base CDR3, in frame from base 1. Between the V and J ends, shortened by 3 bases and 4 bases respectively, the junction contains 13 bases. CDR1 is given as MGHDK and CDR2 as SYGVNS, both from the germline V gene. This sample is part of a study of T cell responses to AZD1222 COVID-19 vaccine listed by TCRdb under 2021. In the study overall: Because spike-specific TCR depth and breadth did not differ between the two schedules, AZD1222 recipients who got a second dose at roughly 4 weeks were pooled with those who got a second dose at roughly 12 weeks. A total of 233 trial participants underwent TCR sequencing, of whom approximately 200 had received two doses of AZD1222 and 26 had received two doses of the MenACWY control vaccine. Trial participants were enrolled into age subgroups of 18-55, 56-69 and 70-plus years, which contained 148, 28 and 57 TCR-sequenced participants, respectively. Broad study findings and their caveats: Only 5 to 7 AZD1222 recipients were SARS-CoV-2 seropositive at baseline, limiting conclusions about previously exposed vaccinees. After two AZD1222 doses, spike-specific TCR breadth and depth were significantly higher than at day 0 and than in MenACWY recipients. Reportedly, close to half of the unique spike-specific TCRs recognized epitopes lying outside the regions that are mutated in the B.1.351 and B.1.1.7 variants. Because no samples from the day 14 peak response were available, repertoires could be characterized only after the peak T cell response. Most participants were white British and females outnumbered males, and the authors suggested that clonal diversity may have been underestimated. Vaccine-associated CD4 TCRs spanned the whole spike protein, with dominant responses in regions 160-218 and 743-854. The 56-69-year group was small, and its depth increase did not reach significance, likely because of low power.

What the time point label conveys for this sample: baseline before first vaccination. Vaccinee samples were obtained from the UK trials COV001 and COV002, which included a single-blind randomized controlled phase 2/3 trial of AZD1222 (ChAdOx1 nCoV-19) in healthy adults. For TCRbeta chain sequencing, PBMC samples were collected from trial participants at day 0 and at day 28 after the second dose. The rearranged segments are TRBV25-1 and TRBJ1-3; the D gene is possibly TRBD1, with 6 bases matching. The sequencing here drew on peripheral blood, taken on day 0 of AZD1222 vaccination. This TCR derives from an adult in good health. The CDR3: CASSERGGPGNTIYF. The DNA reads TGTGCCAGCAGTGAGAGGGGGGGGCCCGGAAACACCATATATTTT.